These 10 T cell receptor beta chains were all obtained from the same sample, sequenced in a study of blood T cells in healthy people across ages. The authors ran a second PCR of 7 to 11 cycles using a sample-barcoded 5' primer and a J-beta primer mix. MiXCR was run by TCRdb on the 5' RACE reads, yielding one entry per CDR3 protein. The table includes over 950,000 distinct CDR3 sequences, approximately 50% detected once. Source material: blood. The receptors originated from a woman in her sixties in good health.

The chain uses TRBV7-9 and TRBJ2-3; D assignment may be TRBD1 or TRBD2 (5 bases each). V was pared by 8 bases and J by 2 bases, with 14 bases between. Per the germline V gene, CDR1 is SEHNR and CDR2 is FQNEAQ (reference sequence). The CDR3 totals 14 residues. The CDR3 nucleotides are TGTGCCAGCGGCGGGCAGGGATTCACAGATACGCAGTATTTT. Its translation is CASGGQGFTDTQYF. Based on the CDR3 plus reference TRBV7-9 and TRBJ2-3, the full variable domain is DTGVSQNPRHKITKRGQNVTFRCDPISEHNRLYWYRQTLGQGPEFLTYFQNEAQLEKSRLLSDRFSAERPKGSFSTLEIQRTEQGDSAMYLCASGGQGFTDTQYFGPGTRLTVL.

The chain uses TRBV21-1 and TRBJ2-6; no DNA check was done on the table's D call, TRBD1. TRBV21-1 is shown as a pseudogene. This CDR3 is built from 16 residues. The CDR3 nucleotides read TGTGCCAGCAGCGCCGGGACAGCCTCTGGGGCCAACGTCCTGACTTTC. Its translation: CASSAGTASGANVLTF.

The sample holds a few counts of this clonotype. The chain is built from TRBV20-1 and TRBJ2-3; 10 bases are a match to TRBD2. This CDR3 comprises 15 residues. Trimming took 2 bases from V and 4 from J; bases not matched to a gene: 6. Germline V gene data show CDR1 as DFQATT and CDR2 as SNEGSKA (reference sequence). The CDR3 reads CSARRLAGVADTQYF. The CDR3 region has the DNA TGCAGTGCTAGAAGACTAGCGGGTGTGGCAGATACGCAGTATTTT.

This chain links TRBV12-3 or TRBV12-4 with TRBJ2-1, with 9 positions matching TRBD2. The CDR3 runs to 14 residues. Germline trimming cut 7 bases from V and 9 bases from J; bases unmatched to any gene: 10. The CDR3 reads CASNFLAGRGEQFF. The DNA of the CDR3 is TGTGCCAGCAATTTTCTAGCGGGACGAGGTGAGCAGTTCTTC.

The chain is built from TRBV5-1 and TRBJ2-7, with D perhaps TRBD1 or TRBD2 (5 bases each). There are 14 residues in the CDR3. CDR1 and CDR2 from the germline V gene are SGHRS and YFSETQ. V was shortened by 3 bases and J by 3 bases, with 13 bases between the two germline ends. CDR3 sequence: CASSWGTENYEQYF. The CDR3 DNA reads TGCGCCAGCAGCTGGGGGACCGAAAACTACGAGCAGTACTTC.

This clonotype was recorded only once. The rearrangement uses TRBV4-2 and TRBJ2-1; 11 bases line up with TRBD1. Per germline, CDR1 LGHNA and CDR2 YNFKEQ. V lost 2 bases and J lost 7; bases outside the gene matches: 10. This CDR3 has 17 residues. DNA for the CDR3: TGTGCCAGCAGCCAATCGGGTGGACAGGGGGCACAAAATGAGCAGTTCTTC. Its protein product is CASSQSGGQGAQNEQFF.

The rearrangement joins TRBV6-6 to TRBJ1-1; no clear D gene. V was pared by 2 bases and J by 5 bases, with 12 bases between. Per the germline V gene, CDR1 is MNHNY and CDR2 is SVGAGI (reference sequence). The length of the CDR3 is 14 residues. CDR3 nucleotide sequence: TGTGCCAGCAGTTACGGAGAGGGCGTGACTGAAGCTTTCTTT. Protein sequence: CASSYGEGVTEAFF.

The chain links TRBV4-1 to TRBJ2-5; 8 bases align to TRBD2. The CDR3 is made up of 15 amino acids. In germline, CDR1 is MGHRA, CDR2 YSYEKL. After removal of 1 base from V and 11 bases from J, the junction contained 12 bases not matched to a gene. CDR3 bases: TGCGCCAGCAGCCAAGTCTCGGGAGGGTGGAATGAGCAGTACTTC. Residues: CASSQVSGGWNEQYF.

V and J are TRBV7-9 and TRBJ1-2; 8 bases are a match to TRBD1. The germline V gene has CDR1 SEHNR and CDR2 FQNEAQ (reference sequence). This CDR3 is 17 amino acids long. The junction had 13 bases not matched to a gene; V was cut back by 0 bases and J by 7 bases. CDR3 residues: CASSLAFGGQVPAGYTF. The CDR3 DNA reads TGTGCCAGCAGCTTAGCGTTCGGGGGACAGGTTCCAGCTGGCTACACCTTC.

V and J are TRBV18 and TRBJ2-7, with 8 positions matching TRBD2. Germline V gene lookup returns CDR1 KGHSH and CDR2 LQKENI. V lost 3 bases, J lost 5 bases, and 9 bases stayed unmatched. The CDR3 is 15 residues long. CDR3 coding DNA: TGTGCCAGCTCACCCCCGCGGGGGGAAGGTAACGAGCAGTACTTC. Translated: CASSPPRGEGNEQYF.